This T cell receptor beta chain was identified in a study of CD8+CD57+ T cells in acquired aplastic anemia. In its sample, this clonotype was seen a few times. CD8+CD57+ cell expansion, shown by flow cytometry, had occurred in the patients selected for sequencing. The study profiled TCR beta VDJ and CDR3 using genomic DNA as template. Each CDR3 protein gets one entry after TCRdb re-called the reads with MiXCR. The sample lists some 160,000 distinct CDR3 sequences, roughly 48% occurring once. V shed 2 bases and J shed 3 bases, with 1 base lying between them. Germline CDR1 is SEHNR and CDR2 is FQNEAQ (reference sequence). The CDR3 spans 11 residues.

The sample was sorted CD4+, CD8+, or CD8+CD57+ T cells (not recorded which) from PBMCs. The genes are TRBV7-9 and TRBJ1-2; D not resolved. The TCR was taken from a human donor with aplastic anemia. The CDR3 region is CASSLYYGYTF. In nucleotides, the CDR3 is TGTGCCAGCAGCTTATACTATGGCTACACCTTC.